Listed below are T cell receptor beta chains from one sample, sequenced in a study of blood T cell repertoires in COVID-19. Generated by immunoSEQ multiplex PCR, the TCRdb table keeps only in-frame clones and is missing some. The sample includes around 60,000 clones, approximately 77% seen only once; the top ten take around 32%. Sequencing was carried out using peripheral blood. Receptor source: a human donor in a cohort sampled during active COVID-19. The CDR3 runs from the conserved cysteine through the conserved F or W.

j_call v_call cdr3_aa
TRBJ2-5 TRBV5-1 CASSPGTGGSIETQYF
TRBJ1-3 TRBV5-1 CASSLGLYSGNTIYF
TRBJ1-4 TRBV6-4 CASSDTNRGWNEKLFF
TRBJ2-7 TRBV28 CASSLAGPYEQYF
TRBJ1-6 TRBV18 CASSPGTGDNSPLHF
TRBJ2-7 TRBV5-5 CASSSRGTSGGGYEQYF
TRBJ2-7 TRBV10-2 CASSDNTYEQYF
TRBJ2-2 TRBV7-2 CASSLGGGGLRELFF
TRBJ2-4 TRBV3-1/TRBV3-2 CASSQQGAKNIQYF
TRBJ2-7 TRBV6-1 CASSEAGTGSSYEQYF
TRBJ1-2 TRBV7-8 CASSLGLKDSYGYTF
TRBJ1-1 TRBV28 CASSGSGGENTEAFF
TRBJ2-7 TRBV13 CASRVGQGKYEQYF
TRBJ2-2 TRBV15 CATSRDRGETGELFF
TRBJ2-7 TRBV6-5 CASSYSAQREQYF
TRBJ2-2 TRBV30 CAWSTGVVAGELFF
TRBJ2-2 TRBV6-2/TRBV6-3 CASSLPSGKANTGELFF